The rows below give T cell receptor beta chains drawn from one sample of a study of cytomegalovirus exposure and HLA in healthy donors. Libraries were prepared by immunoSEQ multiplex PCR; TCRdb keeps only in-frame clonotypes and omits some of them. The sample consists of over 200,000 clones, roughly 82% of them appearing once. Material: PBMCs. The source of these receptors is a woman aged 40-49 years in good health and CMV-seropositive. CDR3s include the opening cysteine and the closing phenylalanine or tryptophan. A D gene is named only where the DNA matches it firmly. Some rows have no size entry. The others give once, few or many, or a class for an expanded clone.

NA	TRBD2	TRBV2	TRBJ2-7	TGTGCCAGCAGGGGGTCGCGGGAGGGGTGGCACGAGCAGTACTTC	CASRGSREGWHEQYF
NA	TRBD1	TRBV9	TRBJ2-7	TGTGCCAGCAGCCCTGGACAGGGGAGATACGAGCAGTACTTC	CASSPGQGRYEQYF
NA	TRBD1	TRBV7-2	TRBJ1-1	TGTGCCAGCAGTAGGGACAGGGGGGCGGCTTTCTTT	CASSRDRGAAFF
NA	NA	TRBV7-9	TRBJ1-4	TGTGCCAGCAGCTTATCAGGGGCTCCCGCTTCGGTGGGAAAACTGTTTTTT	CASSLSGAPASVGKLFF
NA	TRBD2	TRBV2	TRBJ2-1	TGTGCCAGCAGGGTCCCGGGACTAGCGGGAGTAGGAAATGAGCAGTTCTTC	CASRVPGLAGVGNEQFF
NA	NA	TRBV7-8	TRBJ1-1	TGTGCCAGCAGTCGAACTAGGGACACTGAAGCTTTCTTT	CASSRTRDTEAFF
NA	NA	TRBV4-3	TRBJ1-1	TGCGCCAGCAGCCAAGGGGGAGGGGTCACTGAAGCTTTCTTT	CASSQGGGVTEAFF
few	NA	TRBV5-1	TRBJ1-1	TGCGCCAGCAGCTTGTCTACCGGGACCCGGGAGGGGTGGGACACTGAAGCTTTCTTT	CASSLSTGTREGWDTEAFF
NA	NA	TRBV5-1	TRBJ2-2	TGCGCCAGCAGCTTCCAGGGAACCGGGGAGCTGTTTTTT	CASSFQGTGELFF
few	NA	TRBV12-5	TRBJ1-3	TGTGCTAGTGGTCTTGAGGGAAGCTCTGGAAACACCATATATTTT	CASGLEGSSGNTIYF
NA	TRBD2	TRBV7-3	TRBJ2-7	TGTGCCAGCAGCGCCGGGGGGGGAGACAGGATGAGCTCCTACGAGCAGTACTTC	CASSAGGGDRMSSYEQYF
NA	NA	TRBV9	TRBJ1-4	TGTGCCAGCAGCTTCGGACCCGCGGGCGAGGGGGTCGGAGAAAAACTGTTTTTT	CASSFGPAGEGVGEKLFF
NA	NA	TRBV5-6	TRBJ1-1	TGTGCCAGCAGCTTAGGCAGCGCAATTGAAGCTTTCTTT	CASSLGSAIEAFF
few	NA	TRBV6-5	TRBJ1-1	TGTGCCAGCAGCCGAAGGACAGTACAGACGACTGAAGCTTTCTTT	CASSRRTVQTTEAFF
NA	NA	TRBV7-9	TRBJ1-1	TGTGCCAGCAGCTTAGCCGGCACTGAAGCTTTCTTT	CASSLAGTEAFF
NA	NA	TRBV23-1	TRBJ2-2	TGCGCCAGTCCCGCCCCGACAGGCGCCGGGGAGCTGTTTTTT	CASPAPTGAGELFF
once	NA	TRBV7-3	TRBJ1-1	TGTGCCAGCAGCTTAACTGCGGGTATTGGAACTGAAGCTTTCTTT	CASSLTAGIGTEAFF
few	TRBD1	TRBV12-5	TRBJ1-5	TGTGCTAGTGGTTCGCCGACAGGGATCAGCAATCAGCCCCAGCATTTT	CASGSPTGISNQPQHF
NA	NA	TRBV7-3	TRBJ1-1	TGTGCCAGCAGCTTAACGTCGGGGGGAGGGACTGAAGCTTTCTTT	CASSLTSGGGTEAFF
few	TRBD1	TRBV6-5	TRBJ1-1	TGTGCCAGCAGTTCCTATCGACAGGGACGATCTGAAGCTTTCTTT	CASSSYRQGRSEAFF
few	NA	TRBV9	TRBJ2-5	TGTGCCAGCAGCGTAGTTCAGGGTTCGGAGACCCAGTACTTC	CASSVVQGSETQYF
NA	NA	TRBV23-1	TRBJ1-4	TGCGCCAGCAGTCGCATGACAGTCAGGGGTGGAAATGAAAAACTGTTTTTT	CASSRMTVRGGNEKLFF
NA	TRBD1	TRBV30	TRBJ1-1	TGTGCCTGCAAGACAGGGACTGGCACTGAAGCTTTCTTT	CACKTGTGTEAFF
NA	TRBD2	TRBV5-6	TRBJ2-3	TGTGCCAGCAGCACGGGACTACCCACAGATACGCAGTATTTT	CASSTGLPTDTQYF
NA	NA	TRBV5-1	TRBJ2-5	TGCGCCAGCAGCTTGGACGTAGGGGAAGAGACCCAGTACTTC	CASSLDVGEETQYF
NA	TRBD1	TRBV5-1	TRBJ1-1	TGCGCCAGCAGCTGGGCAGGGGGAAAGAACACTGAAGCTTTCTTT	CASSWAGGKNTEAFF
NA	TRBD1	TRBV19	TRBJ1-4	TGTGCCAGCGGACAGGGGGGACTTGAAAAACTGTTTTTT	CASGQGGLEKLFF
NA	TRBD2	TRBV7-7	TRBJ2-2	TGTGCCAGCAGCAGCGGGGGGGCCCCCGGGGAGCTGTTTTTT	CASSSGGAPGELFF
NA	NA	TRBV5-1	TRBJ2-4	TGCGCCAGCAGCTTGATAGCAGGGGCCAAAAACATTCAGTACTTC	CASSLIAGAKNIQYF
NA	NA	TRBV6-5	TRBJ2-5	TGTGCCAGTCGTCGGCGGGGGCCGACACAAGAGACCCAGTACTTC	CASRRRGPTQETQYF
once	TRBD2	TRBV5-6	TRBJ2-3	TGTGCCAGCAGCCCCGGGGTAGCGGGGGGGCAAGATACGCAGTATTTT	CASSPGVAGGQDTQYF
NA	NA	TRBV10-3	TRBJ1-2	TGTGCCATCAGTGACCCAACAGGGAGATACTATGGCTACACCTTC	CAISDPTGRYYGYTF
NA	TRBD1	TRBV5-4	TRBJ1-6	TGTGCCAGCAGCTTGACAGGGGTGAATTCACCCCTCCACTTT	CASSLTGVNSPLHF
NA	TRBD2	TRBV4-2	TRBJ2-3	TGTGCCAGCAGCCCAGAGGAGCGGGGGGGCCGGACAGATACGCAGTATTTT	CASSPEERGGRTDTQYF